One sample yielded the 31 T cell receptor beta chains listed below, sequenced in a study of neurological immune-mediated disorders. TCRdb re-called the 5' RACE reads through MiXCR, storing one row per CDR3 protein. The sample includes about 33,000 distinct CDR3 sequences, about 1.4% of them seen just once. Input material: PBMCs. The receptors were sampled from a woman in her twenties or thirties with multiple sclerosis.

This clonotype was seen at least ten times. This sequence joins TRBV5-1 and TRBJ2-7; perhaps TRBD2 as D (6 bases). This CDR3 has 15 amino acids. Looked up from germline, CDR1 is SGHRS and CDR2 is YFSETQ. Trimming pared 0 bases from V and 0 bases from J, leaving 10 bases between. In DNA form, the CDR3 reads TGCGCCAGCAGCTTGGAAGGAGGGCCCTCCTACGAGCAGTACTTC. It specifies CASSLEGGPSYEQYF.

V and J are TRBV7-6 and TRBJ2-7; TRBD1 agrees at 9 bases. CDR1 is SGHVS, CDR2 FNYEAQ, per germline. V was pared by 5 bases and J by 4 bases, with 12 bases of the junction left unmatched. This CDR3 has 16 residues. Here the CDR3 reads CASSTRQGQGRYEQYF. The CDR3 bases are TGTGCCAGCAGCACCCGACAGGGACAGGGCCGATACGAGCAGTACTTC.

The count of this clonotype is one. One end of the junction fails to match germline, which may point to a read error. The chain is built from TRBV10-1 and TRBJ1-1; 11 bases line up with TRBD1. This CDR3 is 13 amino acids long. The germline V gene encodes CDR1 WNHNN and CDR2 SYGVQD (reference sequence). The CDR3 DNA reads as TGCACCAGCAAGGGGACAGGGGGTACTGAAGCTTTCTTT. Translated: CTSKGTGGTEAFF.

This clonotype was seen many times. The genes are TRBV7-3 and TRBJ1-3; D gene ambiguous. This CDR3 spans 15 amino acids. Trimming removed 0 bases from V and 0 bases from J, with 6 bases in between. Germline V CDR1 and CDR2: SGHTA, FQGTGA. CDR3 sequence reads: CASSLTRDSGNTIYF. CDR3 DNA sequence: TGTGCCAGCAGCTTAACTAGGGACTCTGGAAACACCATATATTTT.

This clonotype was counted ten times or more. This sequence joins TRBV6-5 and TRBJ1-1, with D tentatively TRBD1 (6 bases). Trimming shortened V by 2 bases and J by 7 bases, and 17 bases separated the two germline ends. Germline CDR1 and CDR2: MNHEY and SVGAGI. The CDR3 loop spans 15 amino acids. The CDR3 region is CASSYAGHTKNEAFF. Here the CDR3 DNA reads TGTGCCAGCAGTTACGCGGGACACACCAAAAATGAAGCTTTCTTT.

This clonotype has at least ten counts. The chain recombines TRBV4-1 with TRBJ1-2, with D possibly being TRBD1 (5 bases). The length of the CDR3 is 15 residues. Trimming cost V 6 bases and J 2 bases, with 16 bases left between them. The germline V gene encodes CDR1 MGHRA and CDR2 YSYEKL. CDR3 sequence (DNA): TGCGCCAGCAGGTCACCGGCAGAGGGGAACTATGGCTACACCTTC. This gives the protein CASRSPAEGNYGYTF.

This clonotype was detected ten times or more. The chain recombines TRBV2 with TRBJ2-7, with TRBD1 identical over 9 bases. Germline trimming cut 5 bases from V and 0 bases from J; bases unmatched to any gene: 5. CDR3 length equals 15 residues. CDR1 is SNHLY, CDR2 FYNNEI, per germline. The CDR3 DNA reads as TGTGCCAGCAGTCAGACAGGGGGGAACTCCTACGAGCAGTACTTC. Translation: CASSQTGGNSYEQYF.

This clonotype has at least ten counts. V is TRBV9 and J is TRBJ1-2, with TRBD1 identical over 10 bases. Trimming took 2 bases from V and 7 from J; bases not matched to a gene: 5. This CDR3 is built from 14 residues. The germline V gene has CDR1 SGDLS and CDR2 YYNGEE. CDR3 sequence reads: CASSVETGGSGYTF. The DNA of the CDR3 is TGTGCCAGCAGCGTGGAGACAGGGGGCAGTGGCTACACCTTC.

This clonotype was seen repeatedly, ten times or more. This chain links TRBV7-2 with TRBJ1-1, with D maybe TRBD1 (5 bases). V was cut by 2 bases and J by 1 base, with 8 bases left in between. This CDR3 region has 14 residues. From germline, CDR1 is SGHTA and CDR2 FQGNSA. CDR3 residues: CASSLIGTNTEAFF. The CDR3 nucleotides are TGTGCCAGCAGCTTAATTGGGACGAACACTGAAGCTTTCTTT.

In this sample, this clonotype turned up many times. The gene calls are TRBV11-1 and TRBJ2-5; D unclear. This CDR3 region has 14 residues. Trimming took 5 bases from V and 3 from J, leaving 13 bases between them. From germline, CDR1 is SGHAT and CDR2 FQDESV (reference sequence). The CDR3 coding sequence is TGTGCCAGCAGCCGTTCCCGGGCGGAAGAGACCCAGTACTTC. Translated, it gives CASSRSRAEETQYF. The full variable domain, its missing parts supplied by reference TRBV11-1 and TRBJ2-5, is EAEVAQSPRYKITEKSQAVAFWCDPISGHATLYWYRQILGQGPELLVQFQDESVVDDSQLPKDRFSAERLKGVDSTLKIQPAELGDSAMYLCASSRSRAEETQYFGPGTRLLVL.

The chain combines TRBV12-2 with TRBJ2-3; TRBD2 is taken as the D call from the table, unchecked against the DNA. TRBV12-2 represents a pseudogene. This CDR3 has 16 residues. For the CDR3, the DNA is TGTGCAAGTCGCTTAGAGGGCGGGCCCAGCACAGATACGCAGTATTTT. Translation: CASRLEGGPSTDTQYF.

V and J are TRBV4-3 and TRBJ2-1; 11 nucleotides agree with TRBD2. The CDR3 consists of 17 residues. Germline V gene data show CDR1 as LGHNA and CDR2 as YSLEER. The V gene end was trimmed by 1 base and the J gene end by 6 bases; junction bases not matched to a gene: 8. CDR3 nucleotides: TGCGCCAGCAGCCAAGGACTAGCGGGGTTGGGGCCCAATGAGCAGTTCTTC. Its translation is CASSQGLAGLGPNEQFF.

Concerning this clonotype itself: Mismatch with germline at one junction end may stem from a read error. The chain joins TRBV5-1 to TRBJ2-1, with 10 bases lining up with TRBD1. In germline, CDR1 is SGHRS, CDR2 YFSETQ. The CDR3 is made up of 15 amino acids. In DNA form, the CDR3 reads TGCGCCAACAGCATTCCGGGACAGGGGCGGATGGAGCAGTTCTTC. It encodes CANSIPGQGRMEQFF.

In its sample, this clonotype was seen many times. The V gene is TRBV18, the J gene TRBJ2-1; possibly TRBD1 for D (5 bases). V was cut by 1 base and J by 8 bases, with 9 bases left in between. CDR3 length: 13 residues. Germline V gene lookup returns CDR1 KGHSH and CDR2 LQKENI. CDR3 coding DNA: TGTGCCAGCTCACCACAGGGGCGGTATGAGCAGTTCTTC. This encodes CASSPQGRYEQFF.

This clonotype was seen many times. The V gene is TRBV3-1, the J gene TRBJ2-7, with D unclear. Germline CDR1 and CDR2: LGHDT and YNNKEL (reference sequence). V lost 2 bases and J 4 bases, leaving 9 bases between the germline ends. The CDR3 sequence is 13 residues long. The CDR3 protein is CASSQIVTYEQYF. The CDR3, as DNA: TGTGCCAGCAGCCAAATTGTGACTTACGAGCAGTACTTC.

This clonotype showed up many times. The chain joins TRBV21-1 to TRBJ1-5. TRBV21-1 is described as a pseudogene. The CDR3 totals 19 residues. As DNA, the CDR3 is TGTGCCAGCAGCAAACGGTTCAGCCATCACCCGAATAGCAATCAGCCCCAGCATTTT. Translating gives CASSKRFSHHPNSNQPQHF.

This clonotype was picked up many times. The gene calls are TRBV20-1 and TRBJ2-1, with D perhaps TRBD2 (7 bases). Trimming cost V 8 bases and J 1 base, with 15 bases left between them. The germline gives CDR1 DFQATT, CDR2 SNEGSKA (reference sequence). CDR3 length: 14 amino acids. The CDR3 DNA reads as TGCAGTACACCGGGGGGCATTTCCTACAATGAGCAGTTCTTC. Its translation is CSTPGGISYNEQFF.

This clonotype has at least ten counts. The chain employs TRBV7-2 and TRBJ2-5; 13 bases agree with TRBD2. Germline V gene lookup returns CDR1 SGHTA and CDR2 FQGNSA. V lost 5 bases, J lost 2 bases, and 11 bases stayed unmatched. CDR3 length: 18 residues. CDR3: CASSGPRLAGGLQETQYF. CDR3 sequence (DNA): TGTGCCAGCAGCGGACCTCGACTAGCGGGGGGACTTCAAGAGACCCAGTACTTC.

The table lists this clonotype with many counts. The rearrangement joins TRBV7-2 to TRBJ1-6; 7 bases map to TRBD1. After removal of 4 bases from V and 8 bases from J, the junction contained 8 bases not matched to a gene. Germline V gene lookup returns CDR1 SGHTA and CDR2 FQGNSA. The CDR3 runs to 15 residues. CDR3 amino acids: CASSSGGGAYSPLHF. The CDR3, as DNA: TGTGCCAGCAGCTCTGGAGGGGGCGCGTATTCACCCCTCCACTTT. The variable domain in full, completed from reference TRBV7-2 and TRBJ1-6, reads GAGVSQSPSNKVTEKGKDVELRCDPISGHTALYWYRQSLGQGLEFLIYFQGNSAPDKSGLPSDRFSAERTGGSVSTLTIQRTQQEDSAVYLCASSSGGGAYSPLHFGNGTRLTVT.

The sample holds many counts of this clonotype. The genes are TRBV5-1 and TRBJ2-1; TRBD2 might be the D (7 bases). V was pared by 3 bases and J by 4 bases, with 14 bases between. This CDR3 has 15 amino acids. Germline loops: CDR1 SGHRS, CDR2 YFSETQ. The DNA of the CDR3 is TGCGCCAGCAGCTGGGGGGGGGCCGGGTACAATGAGCAGTTCTTC. Its protein is CASSWGGAGYNEQFF.

This clonotype came up many times. The CDR3 DNA reads as TGTGCCAGCCAAAGGGACGTAGGAAGCTACGAGCAGTACTTC. This sequence encodes CASQRDVGSYEQYF. The rearrangement uses TRBV7-2 and TRBJ2-7; either TRBD1 or TRBD2 may supply D (5 bases each). Trimming took 8 bases from V and 3 from J, leaving 17 bases between them. Germline V CDR1 and CDR2: SGHTA, FQGNSA. This CDR3 comprises 14 residues.

This clonotype has a count of ten or more. V and J are TRBV4-3 and TRBJ2-1; 7 positions match TRBD2. The germline gives CDR1 LGHNA, CDR2 YSLEER. The length of the CDR3 is 14 residues. The V segment lost 4 bases and the J segment 5 bases; nucleotides outside the gene matches: 5. The CDR3 region is CASSREGIDNEQFF. CDR3 nucleotides: TGCGCCAGCAGCCGGGAGGGAATAGACAATGAGCAGTTCTTC.

This clonotype was seen many times. The chain recombines TRBV20-1 with TRBJ1-2, with D possibly being TRBD1 (5 bases). CDR1 is DFQATT, CDR2 SNEGSKA, per germline (reference sequence). V was cut by 6 bases and J by 6 bases, with 14 bases left in between. CDR3 length equals 12 residues. CDR3 DNA sequence: TGCAGTGCCGATAAGGCAGGGCATGGCTACACCTTC. Translation gives CSADKAGHGYTF.

The table lists this clonotype with many counts. The V and J genes are TRBV4-1 and TRBJ2-3, with 14 bases fitting TRBD2. The CDR3 has 15 residues. Looked up from germline, CDR1 is MGHRA and CDR2 is YSYEKL. J gave up 8 bases and V 6 bases, and 7 bases lay outside the gene matches. CDR3 in amino acids: CASRRLAGGPGTQYF. In DNA form, the CDR3 reads TGCGCCAGCAGGAGACTAGCGGGGGGGCCGGGTACGCAGTATTTT.

There are many counts of this clonotype. The chain carries TRBV5-6 and TRBJ1-5; D is undetermined. The CDR3 totals 15 residues. The germline V and J ends were trimmed by 3 bases and 3 bases, with 13 bases remaining between them. Germline values: CDR1 SGHDT, CDR2 YYEEEE. DNA for the CDR3: TGTGCCAGCAGCTCACTTGGAGTAGCCAATCAGCCCCAGCATTTT. Amino acid sequence: CASSSLGVANQPQHF.

This clonotype was detected many times. This sequence joins TRBV4-2 and TRBJ1-2; D gene ambiguous. The CDR3 sequence is 13 residues long. V lost 1 base and J lost 5, with 8 bases in between. In germline, CDR1 is LGHNA, CDR2 YNFKEQ. In DNA form, the CDR3 reads TGTGCCAGCAGCCAAGTCGGGGTGTATGGCTACACCTTC. It translates to CASSQVGVYGYTF.

By share, this clonotype counts as medium-sized. The CDR3 DNA reads TGTGCCACCAGCAGAGATCGACTAGCGGGCGGCAATGAGCAGTTCTTC. Its translation is CATSRDRLAGGNEQFF. The rearrangement links TRBV15 to TRBJ2-1, with 10 bases lining up with TRBD2. CDR1 and CDR2 from the germline V gene are LNHNV and YYDKDF (reference sequence). The J segment lost 6 bases and the V segment lost 0 bases, leaving 5 bases of the junction unmatched. CDR3 length equals 16 residues.

This clonotype has ten or more counts. This sequence joins TRBV5-1 and TRBJ2-1; TRBD2 matches at 9 bases. CDR1 is SGHRS and CDR2 is YFSETQ in the germline V gene. The V segment lost 7 bases and the J segment 4 bases; nucleotides outside the gene matches: 12. CDR3 size: 16 residues. The CDR3 spells CASSPPSGGKYNEQFF. The CDR3 region has the DNA TGCGCCAGCTCCCCCCCCAGCGGGGGGAAATACAATGAGCAGTTCTTC.

There are many counts of this clonotype. The chain links TRBV3-1 to TRBJ2-5; no clear D. The CDR3 runs 11 residues. Germline CDR1 reads LGHDT; CDR2 reads YNNKEL (reference sequence). With 1 base removed from V and 4 bases from J, the gap between germline ends came to 1 base. The CDR3 DNA reads TGTGCCAGCAGCCAAGGAGAGACCCAGTACTTC. Its translation: CASSQGETQYF.

This clonotype came up many times. This chain uses TRBV2 with TRBJ1-1; D ambiguous. The germline gives CDR1 SNHLY, CDR2 FYNNEI. The CDR3 runs 12 residues. V lost 10 bases, J lost 0 bases, and 9 bases lay in between. In DNA, the CDR3 is TGTGCCATTAACGACTTGAACACTGAAGCTTTCTTT. It yields the protein CAINDLNTEAFF.

This clonotype was counted many times. The chain combines TRBV21-1 with TRBJ2-3; TRBD1 is taken as the D call from the table, unchecked against the DNA. TRBV21-1 corresponds to a pseudogene. This CDR3 is built from 15 residues. The CDR3 sequence is CASSKAGRSTDTQYF. The CDR3 DNA reads as TGTGCCAGCAGCAAAGCGGGGCGTAGCACAGATACGCAGTATTTT.